One sample yielded the 10 T cell receptor beta chains listed below, sequenced in a study of blood T cell repertoires in COVID-19. Sequencing was performed with immunoSEQ multiplex PCR; in TCRdb, only in-frame clones are kept and a portion is missing. The sample shows around 65,000 clones, approximately 86% of them seen only once. Sequenced input: peripheral blood. These receptors all stem from a human donor in a cohort sampled during active COVID-19.

This clone was seen a few times. J is TRBJ1-2 and V is TRBV5-1, with 8 nucleotides matching TRBD1. Germline trimming cut 0 bases from V and 0 bases from J; bases unmatched to any gene: 10. CDR3 length: 18 residues. Germline CDR1 is SGHRS and CDR2 is YFSETQ. The CDR3 bases are TGCGCCAGCAGCTTGGCCCCGGGACAGGCGGGAGCTAACTATGGCTACACCTTC. Translated: CASSLAPGQAGANYGYTF.

The rearrangement uses TRBV28 and TRBJ1-3, with D perhaps matching TRBD1 (5 bases). V lost 6 bases and J lost 2, with 8 bases in between. CDR1 is MDHEN, CDR2 SYDVKM, per germline. The CDR3 is 13 residues long. Here the CDR3 DNA reads TGTGCCAGCAGGGGGGGAACTGGAAACACCATATATTTT. Translation gives CASRGGTGNTIYF.

The V and J genes are TRBV24-1 and TRBJ2-7; D is perhaps TRBD2 (5 bases). The CDR3 is 15 residues long. The germline gives CDR1 KGHDR, CDR2 SFDVKD. The V end lost 3 bases, the J end lost 4 bases, and 15 bases lay between the germline ends. CDR3 DNA sequence: TGTGCCACCAGTGATCCCAAGCGGACCCCGTACGAGCAGTACTTC. It encodes CATSDPKRTPYEQYF.

This clone was recorded once. The chain uses TRBV5-5 and TRBJ2-7, with TRBD1 identical over 7 bases. CDR3 length equals 15 residues. Germline CDR1 is SGHKS and CDR2 is YYEKEE (reference sequence). V was pared by 4 bases and J by 4 bases, with 11 bases of the junction left unmatched. The CDR3 loop is CASSPGPGGPYEQYF. The CDR3 bases are TGTGCCAGCAGCCCTGGGCCAGGGGGACCTTACGAGCAGTACTTC.

J is TRBJ1-4 and V is TRBV28; 9 nucleotides align to TRBD1. This CDR3 has 15 amino acids. CDR1 and CDR2 from the germline V gene are MDHEN and SYDVKM. J was trimmed by 8 bases and V by 2 bases; bases with no gene match: 6. In nucleotides, the CDR3 is TGTGCCAGCAGTTTAGTCGGGACAGGGAGGGAAAAACTGTTTTTT. Residues: CASSLVGTGREKLFF. The variable domain in full, completed from reference TRBV28 and TRBJ1-4, reads DVKVTQSSRYLVKRTGEKVFLECVQDMDHENMFWYRQDPGLGLRLIYFSYDVKMKEKGDIPEGYSVSREKKERFSLILESASTNQTSMYLCASSLVGTGREKLFFGSGTQLSVL.

Only one count was recorded for this clone. The sample contains more than one DNA sequence encoding this CDR3. The rearrangement joins TRBV7-2 to TRBJ2-7; no clear D gene. Germline CDR1 is SGHTA and CDR2 is FQGNSA. Trimming removed 5 bases from V and 0 bases from J, with 5 bases in between. CDR3 length: 12 amino acids. This CDR3 reads CASSLSSYEQYF. The CDR3 DNA follows: TGTGCCAGCAGCCTTAGCTCCTACGAGCAGTACTTC.

A single count supports this clone. The rearrangement links TRBV19 to TRBJ2-4, with D perhaps matching TRBD1 (6 bases). V dropped 3 bases and J dropped 3 bases, with 15 bases sitting between them. CDR3 size: 16 residues. Germline V gives CDR1 LNHDA, CDR2 SQIVND (reference sequence). The CDR3 loop reads CASSIPGVGGKNIQYF. The CDR3 DNA sequence: TGTGCCAGTAGTATCCCAGGGGTTGGAGGCAAAAACATTCAGTACTTC.

The gene calls are TRBV12-3 or TRBV12-4 and TRBJ2-7; unclear D gene. The CDR3 consists of 13 residues. Trimming removed 1 base from V and 4 bases from J, with 8 bases in between. The CDR3 region is CASSLVDTYEQYF. DNA of the CDR3: TGTGCCAGCAGTTTAGTTGACACGTACGAGCAGTACTTC.

This clone occurred a few times. The J gene is TRBJ1-6, the V gene TRBV6-2 or TRBV6-3; TRBD1 aligns across 7 bases. Germline V lookup: CDR1 MNHEY, CDR2 SVGEGT. CDR3 size: 15 residues. Trimming cost V 4 bases and J 10 bases; bases outside gene matches: 10. The CDR3 DNA reads as TGTGCCAGCAGTTCCGACAGGGCGATAGGCTCACCCCTCCACTTT. Amino acids: CASSSDRAIGSPLHF.

The chain recombines TRBV5-4 with TRBJ2-3; D might be TRBD1 (6 bases). V was pared by 0 bases and J by 3 bases, with 11 bases between. The CDR3 is 15 residues long. Germline V gives CDR1 SGHNT, CDR2 YYREEE (reference sequence). In DNA, the CDR3 is TGTGCCAGCAGCTTGGGGGTTAGGGGGACAGATACGCAGTATTTT. Amino acids: CASSLGVRGTDTQYF.